Described below is a single TCR beta chain sequence and its context. The antigen is unknown. This record comes from a study of OX40 agonist ivuxolimab in advanced cancers. Across the whole study: Patients with hepatocellular carcinoma, melanoma, renal cell or head and neck cancer made up the dose-escalation patients. One hepatocellular carcinoma and a couple of cutaneous melanoma patients partially responded. Study-wide results and limits: CD8+ T cells (on average) carried more expanded clones than CD4+ T cells.

Sampling of blood occurred at baseline, cycle 4 day 1, and cycle 7 day 1. Profiling relied on immunoSEQ multiplex PCR, and the TCRdb table lists in-frame clones only, not all of them. The sample records approximately 50,000 clones, 65% to 85% being singletons. Trimming shortened V by 5 bases and J by 4 bases, and 19 bases separated the two germline ends. The germline V gene has CDR1 SGHKS and CDR2 YYEKEE (reference sequence). This CDR3 is 15 amino acids long. The sample consisted of CD4+ or CD8+ T cells sorted from blood, taken in a trial of the OX40 agonist ivuxolimab. The J gene is TRBJ2-7, the V gene TRBV5-5, with D tentatively TRBD2 (5 bases). The receptor comes from an adult with an advanced solid tumor such as melanoma, head and neck, liver or kidney cancer. The CDR3 DNA is TGTGCCAGCAGTCCCTACATCCCCACGGGGTACGAGCAGTACTTC. Protein: CASSPYIPTGYEQYF.